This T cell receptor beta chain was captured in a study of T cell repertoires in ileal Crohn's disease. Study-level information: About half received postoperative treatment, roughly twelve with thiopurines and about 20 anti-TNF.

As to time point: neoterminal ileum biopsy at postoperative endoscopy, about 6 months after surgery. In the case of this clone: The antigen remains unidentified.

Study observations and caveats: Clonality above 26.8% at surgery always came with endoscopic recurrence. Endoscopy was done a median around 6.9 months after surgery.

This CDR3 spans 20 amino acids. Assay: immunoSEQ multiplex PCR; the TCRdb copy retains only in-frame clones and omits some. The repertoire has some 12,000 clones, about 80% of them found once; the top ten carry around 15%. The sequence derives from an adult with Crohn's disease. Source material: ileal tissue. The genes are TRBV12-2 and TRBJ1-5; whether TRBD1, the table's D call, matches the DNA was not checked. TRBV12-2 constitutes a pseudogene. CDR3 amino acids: CASRHHQRLGSQYSNQPQHF. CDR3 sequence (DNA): TGTGCAAGTCGCCATCACCAACGTCTGGGCAGCCAGTATAGCAATCAGCCCCAGCATTTT.